This TCR beta chain was retrieved from a study of shared clonotypes between healthy human individuals. The CDR3 extends over 14 amino acids. V dropped 7 bases and J dropped 1 base, with 12 bases sitting between them. The germline CDR1 and CDR2 sequences are MNHNS and SASEGT. Naive CD8 isolation took CD45RO-negative cells positively selected for CCR7 and excluded terminally differentiated effector memory CD45RA+ cells. The study enrolled healthy HIV-negative adults without recent acute infections or vaccinations as donors. To note about this clone: What it binds is not known.

Study results and caveats: The sharing of 5% to 5.5% of naive CD4 clonotypes was seen across several donors.

Original processing notes: Junction-only sequences without quality scores were provided by ImmunoSEQ, so filtering was different. TCRdb's copy holds only in-frame clones and misses some; the assay was immunoSEQ multiplex PCR. That table is the source of V, J and clone size, and D and trimming were worked out from the DNA. The sample has hundreds of thousands of clones; 96% are singletons. Sample: naive CD8+ T cells sorted from blood. This receptor was taken from a woman aged 25 to 45 in good health. V gene TRBV6-1 combines with J gene TRBJ2-3, with D perhaps assigned TRBD1 or TRBD2 (5 bases each). CDR3 amino acids: CASNEGYRTDTQYF. CDR3 DNA sequence: TGTGCCAGCAATGAGGGGTATCGCACAGATACGCAGTATTTT.